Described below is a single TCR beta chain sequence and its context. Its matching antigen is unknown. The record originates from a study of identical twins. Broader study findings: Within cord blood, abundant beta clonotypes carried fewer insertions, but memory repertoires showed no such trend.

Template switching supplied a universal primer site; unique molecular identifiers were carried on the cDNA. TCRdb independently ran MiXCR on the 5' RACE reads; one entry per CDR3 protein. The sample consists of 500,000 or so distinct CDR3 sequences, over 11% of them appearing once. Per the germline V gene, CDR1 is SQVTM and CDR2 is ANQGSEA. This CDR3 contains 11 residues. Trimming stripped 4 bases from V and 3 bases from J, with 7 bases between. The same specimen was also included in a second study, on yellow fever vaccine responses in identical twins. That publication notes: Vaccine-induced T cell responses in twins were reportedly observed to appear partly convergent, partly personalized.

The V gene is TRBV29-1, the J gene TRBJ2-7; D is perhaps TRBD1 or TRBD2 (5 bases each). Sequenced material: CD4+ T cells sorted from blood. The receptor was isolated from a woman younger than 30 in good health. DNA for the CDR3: TGCAGCGTTGTGGGGGACTACGAGCAGTACTTC. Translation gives CSVVGDYEQYF.